The 28 T cell receptor beta chains given below trace back to one sample, sequenced in a study of blood T cell repertoires in COVID-19. Data came from immunoSEQ multiplex PCR; TCRdb stores just in-frame clones and leaves some out. Of more than 150,000 clones in the sample, 84% were seen once. The specimen was peripheral blood. These receptors all stem from a human donor in a cohort sampled during active COVID-19.

The chain employs TRBV6-1 and TRBJ2-7; the match to TRBD2 covers 11 bases. The CDR3 extends over 17 amino acids. Germline CDR1 reads MNHNS; CDR2 reads SASEGT. The trim removed 3 bases at V and 4 bases at J, leaving 11 bases unmatched. This CDR3 is CASSDWTSGRLKYEQYF. DNA for the CDR3: TGTGCCAGCAGTGACTGGACTAGCGGGCGCCTTAAGTACGAGCAGTACTTC.

This chain's CDR3 is CASSLSGTEAFF. CDR3 nucleotides: TGTGCCAGCAGCCTGTCGGGGACTGAAGCTTTCTTT. The chain employs TRBV4-2 and TRBJ1-1; D remains ambiguous. V lost 4 bases, J lost 5 bases, and 8 bases lay in between. This CDR3 has 12 amino acids. CDR1 is LGHNA and CDR2 is YNFKEQ in the germline V gene.

This chain links TRBV18 with TRBJ2-1, with TRBD2 matching 7 bases. The CDR3 contains 16 residues. Germline lookup yields CDR1 KGHSH and CDR2 LQKENI. V lost 3 bases to trimming and J lost 2 bases; unmatched junction nucleotides: 7. The CDR3 spells CASSPPTSTPYNEQFF. In nucleotides, the CDR3 is TGTGCCAGCTCACCTCCGACTAGCACGCCCTACAATGAGCAGTTCTTC.

The V and J genes are TRBV7-3 and TRBJ2-3, with unresolved D. The CDR3 sequence is 16 residues long. CDR1 and CDR2 from the germline V gene are SGHTA and FQGTGA. V was cut by 0 bases and J by 3 bases, with 13 bases left in between. The CDR3 loop reads CASSLTPNTPTDTQYF. DNA of the CDR3: TGTGCCAGCAGCTTAACCCCCAACACCCCGACAGATACGCAGTATTTT.

The chain has TRBV10-3 and TRBJ1-5, with D tentatively TRBD1 (5 bases). CDR1 is ENHRY and CDR2 is SYGVKD in the germline V gene. This CDR3 is 13 amino acids long. The V gene lost 3 bases and the J gene lost 2 bases, with 5 bases spanning the gap. Here the CDR3 reads CAISDRGNQPQHF. In DNA, the CDR3 is TGTGCCATCAGTGACAGGGGCAATCAGCCCCAGCATTTT.

The V call is TRBV12-3 or TRBV12-4, the J call TRBJ2-7, with 7 bases lining up with TRBD1. This CDR3 is built from 13 residues. After removal of 4 bases from V and 6 bases from J, the junction contained 6 bases not matched to a gene. The CDR3 protein is CASSWEGGSEQYF. The DNA for the CDR3 is TGTGCCAGCAGTTGGGAAGGGGGCAGCGAGCAGTACTTC.

J is TRBJ2-3 and V is TRBV7-9; TRBD2 agrees at 10 bases. With V trimmed by 5 bases and J by 4 bases, 6 bases remained unmatched. Germline V lookup: CDR1 SEHNR, CDR2 FQNEAQ (reference sequence). The CDR3 is 15 residues long. The chain's CDR3 is CASSLSGGASDTQYF. For the CDR3, the DNA is TGTGCCAGCAGCCTAAGCGGGGGGGCCTCAGATACGCAGTATTTT.

The V and J genes are TRBV6-4 and TRBJ1-5, with D uncertain. CDR1 and CDR2 from the germline V gene are MRHNA and SNTAGT. The CDR3 has 13 amino acids. Trimming left V 2 bases short and J 4 bases short, with 6 bases between. The CDR3 bases are TGTGCCAGCAGTGACGGAGGAAATCAGCCCCAGCATTTT. Amino acid sequence: CASSDGGNQPQHF.

The chain combines TRBV7-9 with TRBJ2-7; no firm D call. This CDR3 is built from 12 residues. The V end lost 5 bases, the J end lost 3 bases, and 8 bases lay between the germline ends. The germline CDR1 and CDR2 sequences are SEHNR and FQNEAQ (reference sequence). This CDR3 is CASSPNSYEQYF. CDR3 nucleotides: TGTGCCAGCAGCCCCAACAGCTACGAGCAGTACTTC.

The chain employs TRBV5-1 and TRBJ1-1; 9 bases align to TRBD1. CDR1 SGHRS and CDR2 YFSETQ come from the germline V gene. This CDR3 has 13 residues. Germline trimming cut 4 bases from V and 8 bases from J; bases unmatched to any gene: 6. CDR3 residues: CASSEGTGNEAFF. The CDR3 bases are TGCGCCAGCAGCGAAGGGACAGGGAACGAAGCTTTCTTT.

This rearrangement joins TRBV18 to TRBJ1-2, with TRBD1 as a possible D gene (5 bases). Germline V gene lookup returns CDR1 KGHSH and CDR2 LQKENI. The CDR3 spans 13 residues. V dropped 2 bases and J dropped 8 bases, with 12 bases sitting between them. The chain's CDR3 is CASSPDGGRGYTF. The CDR3 nucleotides are TGTGCCAGCTCACCAGACGGGGGTCGAGGCTACACCTTC.

The chain employs TRBV10-3 and TRBJ2-1, with TRBD2 matching 10 bases. Per the germline V gene, CDR1 is ENHRY and CDR2 is SYGVKD. This CDR3 region has 16 residues. With 5 bases clipped from V and 3 bases from J, the junction kept 7 bases outside the gene matches. CDR3 region: CAISQPGLANYNEQFF. In nucleotides, the CDR3 is TGTGCCATCAGTCAACCGGGACTAGCGAACTACAATGAGCAGTTCTTC.

J is TRBJ2-1 and V is TRBV6-5; no clear D gene. V was shortened by 6 bases and J by 0 bases, with 9 bases between the two germline ends. The germline gives CDR1 MNHEY, CDR2 SVGAGI. This CDR3 has 14 residues. CDR3 amino acids: CASSSRSSYNEQFF. In DNA, the CDR3 is TGTGCCAGCAGCTCGAGGAGCTCCTACAATGAGCAGTTCTTC.

The chain uses TRBV19 and TRBJ2-1; a weak D match, TRBD1 (6 bases). Trimming took off 8 bases at V and 4 bases at J, with 15 bases between the two ends. Germline values: CDR1 LNHDA, CDR2 SQIVND (reference sequence). This CDR3 has 14 residues. CDR3 residues: CASRRDNIYNEQFF. CDR3 coding DNA: TGTGCCAGTCGCCGGGACAATATATACAATGAGCAGTTCTTC.

The chain uses TRBV9 and TRBJ1-2, with D unresolved. There are 16 residues in the CDR3. CDR1 and CDR2 (germline): SGDLS, YYNGEE. The V end lost 3 bases, the J end lost 4 bases, and 19 bases lay between the germline ends. DNA of the CDR3: TGTGCCAGCAGCGGAGGAGGGAGCGGCGGGCTCTATGGCTACACCTTC. It translates to CASSGGGSGGLYGYTF.

The chain combines TRBV9 with TRBJ2-2; 9 bases fit TRBD1. The CDR3 spans 16 residues. Losses at the gene ends were 5 bases for V and 1 base for J; bases not matched to a gene: 6. Germline assignment: CDR1 SGDLS and CDR2 YYNGEE. The CDR3 coding sequence is TGTGCCAGCAGTCCGAGACAGGGGGGGAACACCGGGGAGCTGTTTTTT. Translating gives CASSPRQGGNTGELFF.

The V and J genes are TRBV19 and TRBJ2-7, with TRBD1 matching over 9 bases. This CDR3 is built from 15 residues. Per germline, CDR1 LNHDA and CDR2 SQIVND (reference sequence). V dropped 3 bases and J dropped 5; count of bases not matched to a gene: 8. CDR3 bases: TGTGCCAGTAGTATCGGACAGGGGAAATTTCACGAGCAGTACTTC. It specifies CASSIGQGKFHEQYF.

The chain uses TRBV2 and TRBJ1-2; 11 nucleotides line up with TRBD1. The V gene's germline CDR1 is SNHLY and CDR2 FYNNEI. The CDR3 is 14 amino acids. Trimming took 6 bases from V and 4 from J; bases not matched to a gene: 4. The CDR3 here is CASSGTGGRYGYTF. CDR3 DNA sequence: TGTGCCAGCAGCGGGACAGGGGGTCGCTATGGCTACACCTTC.

This chain joins TRBV9 and TRBJ2-7; D possibly corresponds to TRBD2 (5 bases). Germline V lookup: CDR1 SGDLS, CDR2 YYNGEE. CDR3 length: 13 residues. Trimming removed 3 bases at V and 3 bases at J, with 10 bases between. CDR3 sequence: CASSASDFYEQYF. CDR3 in DNA: TGTGCCAGCAGCGCATCGGACTTCTACGAGCAGTACTTC.

The genes are TRBV14 and TRBJ1-1, with D hard to call. Trimming removed 1 base from V and 6 bases from J, with 6 bases in between. CDR1 SGHDN and CDR2 FVKESK come from the germline V gene. The CDR3 contains 12 residues. The CDR3 sequence is CASSQVNAEAFF. For the CDR3, the DNA is TGTGCCAGCAGCCAAGTCAATGCTGAAGCTTTCTTT.

This clone appeared a single time. The chain is built from TRBV4-1 and TRBJ1-1, with 7 bases lining up with TRBD1. Trimming removed 6 bases from V and 3 bases from J; junction bases left unmatched: 7. This CDR3 has 14 residues. Germline V gene sequence: CDR1 MGHRA, CDR2 YSYEKL. The CDR3 is CASRPGQSYTEAFF. The CDR3 nucleotides are TGCGCCAGCAGACCGGGACAGAGTTACACTGAAGCTTTCTTT.

The chain recombines TRBV7-9 with TRBJ2-5; possibly TRBD2 for D (5 bases). The germline V and J ends were trimmed by 4 bases and 4 bases, with 13 bases remaining between them. Germline loops: CDR1 SEHNR, CDR2 FQNEAQ (reference sequence). The CDR3 spans 14 residues. The CDR3 reads CASSSTRSRETQYF. CDR3 sequence (DNA): TGTGCCAGCAGCTCAACTAGGTCGCGAGAGACCCAGTACTTC. The whole variable domain, remainder taken from reference TRBV7-9 and TRBJ2-5, is DTGVSQNPRHKITKRGQNVTFRCDPISEHNRLYWYRQTLGQGPEFLTYFQNEAQLEKSRLLSDRFSAERPKGSFSTLEIQRTEQGDSAMYLCASSSTRSRETQYFGPGTRLLVL.

V is TRBV6-5 and J is TRBJ1-2, with D unclear. The CDR3 is made up of 15 amino acids. V shed 2 bases and J shed 4 bases, with 14 bases lying between them. CDR1 and CDR2 (germline): MNHEY, SVGAGI. Here the CDR3 reads CASSYTQSTIYGYTF. The CDR3, as DNA: TGTGCCAGCAGTTACACACAGAGTACAATCTATGGCTACACCTTC.

This rearrangement joins TRBV9 to TRBJ1-6; no firm D call. V gave up 4 bases and J gave up 7 bases, with 12 bases separating them. Germline V gene lookup returns CDR1 SGDLS and CDR2 YYNGEE. CDR3 length: 14 amino acids. CDR3 region: CASSLGEPNSPLHF. The CDR3 DNA reads as TGTGCCAGCAGCCTCGGGGAGCCCAATTCACCCCTCCACTTT.

The chain couples TRBV6-5 to TRBJ2-7; TRBD1 matches 11 bases. The V gene's germline CDR1 is MNHEY and CDR2 SVGAGI. V trimming: 3 bases; J trimming: 5 bases; junction bases outside the gene matches: 6. The CDR3 extends over 15 amino acids. CDR3 nucleotides: TGTGCCAGCAGTTATCTGGACAGGGGGCGGAACGAGCAGTACTTC. It codes for CASSYLDRGRNEQYF.

This clone appeared once. The chain recombines TRBV6-1 with TRBJ1-2; D is perhaps TRBD1 (5 bases). CDR3 length: 15 residues. V was cut by 2 bases and J by 4 bases, with 14 bases left in between. CDR1 is MNHNS and CDR2 is SASEGT in the germline V gene. The CDR3 is CASSETGEWGYGYTF. The CDR3 coding sequence is TGTGCCAGCAGTGAAACGGGGGAGTGGGGCTATGGCTACACCTTC.

This clone came up a few times. A junction end diverges from the germline sequence, so it may reflect a read error. The V and J genes are TRBV6-5 and TRBJ1-4; a possible D gene is TRBD1 (6 bases). The CDR3 loop spans 12 amino acids. CDR1 and CDR2 (germline): MNHEY, SVGAGI. DNA for the CDR3: TGTGCCAGCAGCCTGACAGGCCCCTCATCTGATTTT. Translating it yields CASSLTGPSSDF.

CDR3 DNA sequence: TGTGCCAGCAGCTTGGGTGGGACAGGGGTTCGGGACGAGCAGTACTTC. Its protein product is CASSLGGTGVRDEQYF. The chain combines TRBV5-4 with TRBJ2-7; 10 bases are a match to TRBD1. The germline V gene encodes CDR1 SGHNT and CDR2 YYREEE (reference sequence). The CDR3 spans 16 residues. V was pared by 0 bases and J by 5 bases, with 8 bases of the junction left unmatched.